The 9 T cell receptor beta chains presented below share a single source sample, sequenced in a study of regulatory T cells in long-lasting Graves disease. Time point given: persistent/refractory GD, antithyroid drugs over 5 years with positive TRAb. Preparation of the TCR library used RNA extracted from PBMCs. Arm-PCR of CDR3 regions and iRepertoire HTBI primers were used to build TCR beta libraries. TCRdb re-called the multiplex PCR reads with MiXCR, one entry per CDR3 protein. This table holds approximately 690,000 distinct CDR3 sequences, 25% to 35% found once. Sequenced here: peripheral blood mononuclear cells (PBMCs), sampled when the disease was refractory, from a patient treated with antithyroid drugs. The receptors derive from a female donor with Graves disease.

CDR3 nucleotides: TGTGCCACTAGGGGAGGGGGGGATGAGCAGTTCTTC. Translation gives CATRGGGDEQFF. V and J are TRBV28 and TRBJ2-1, with a tentative D call TRBD2 (7 bases). The CDR3 covers 12 residues. V lost 10 bases and J 8 bases, leaving 15 bases between the germline ends. Germline V gene sequence: CDR1 MDHEN, CDR2 SYDVKM.

This chain uses TRBV28 with TRBJ1-2, with 7 bases lining up with TRBD1. After removal of 6 bases from V and 2 bases from J, the junction contained 9 bases not matched to a gene. Germline CDR1 reads MDHEN; CDR2 reads SYDVKM. The CDR3 spans 15 residues. The CDR3 DNA is TGTGCCAGCAGCACAGGGGCAGGGAAGAACTATGGCTACACCTTC. As protein: CASSTGAGKNYGYTF.

This chain joins TRBV19 and TRBJ1-5; TRBD1 might be the D (6 bases). Germline CDR1 LNHDA, CDR2 SQIVND (reference sequence). The CDR3 runs 15 residues. V was pared by 3 bases and J by 0 bases, with 9 bases between. The chain's CDR3 is CASSIGGHSNQPQHF. CDR3 coding DNA: TGTGCCAGTAGTATTGGGGGGCATAGCAATCAGCCCCAGCATTTT.

This clonotype was observed many times. The chain links TRBV2 to TRBJ1-6; D uncertain. Trimming left V 4 bases short and J 2 bases short, with 0 bases between. Germline-derived CDR1 and CDR2 are SNHLY and FYNNEI. The CDR3 totals 12 residues. Here the CDR3 reads CASSAYNSPLHF. CDR3 bases: TGTGCCAGCAGTGCCTATAATTCACCCCTCCACTTT.

The genes are TRBV30 and TRBJ2-7; possibly TRBD2 for D (7 bases). V dropped 1 base and J dropped 7 bases, with 14 bases sitting between them. CDR1 is GTSNPN and CDR2 is SVGIG in the germline V gene (reference sequence). The CDR3 is 13 amino acids. CDR3 amino acids: CAWSANREGEQYF. The CDR3 region has the DNA TGTGCCTGGAGTGCTAACAGGGAGGGGGAGCAGTACTTC.

This clonotype was detected ten times or more. The chain couples TRBV12-3 or TRBV12-4 to TRBJ2-7; D is ambiguous. The CDR3 sequence is 13 residues long. V shed 2 bases and J shed 6 bases, with 11 bases lying between them. CDR3 sequence reads: CASSLKSGSEQYF. The CDR3 region has the DNA TGTGCCAGCAGTTTAAAGAGTGGTAGCGAGCAGTACTTC.

This sequence joins TRBV11-3 and TRBJ1-1, with D unclear. Germline lookup yields CDR1 SGHNT and CDR2 YENEEA. The CDR3 runs 15 residues. The ends were cut back, 0 bases at V and 4 bases at J, with 12 bases in the middle. CDR3 amino acids: CASSLDLGSRTEAFF. CDR3 nucleotides: TGTGCCAGCAGCTTAGATCTGGGGTCGCGCACTGAAGCTTTCTTT.

This chain joins TRBV3-1 and TRBJ1-1; tentative D call: TRBD1 (6 bases). The germline gives CDR1 LGHDT, CDR2 YNNKEL (reference sequence). The CDR3 contains 16 residues. Trimming cost V 4 bases and J 7 bases, with 22 bases left between them. The CDR3 region has the DNA TGTGCCAGCAGCCCACACTCAACGGGGGGCGGTTTTGAAGCTTTCTTT. This encodes CASSPHSTGGGFEAFF.

The CDR3: CASSGRTDPLLPNYGYTF. In nucleotides, the CDR3 is TGTGCCAGCAGCGGACGGACAGACCCTCTACTACCTAACTATGGCTACACCTTC. V usage is TRBV11-2 and J usage is TRBJ1-2, with D tentatively TRBD1 (6 bases). The CDR3 runs 18 residues. V gave up 5 bases and J gave up 0 bases, with 22 bases separating them. CDR1 and CDR2 (germline): SGHAT, FQNNGV.